Following are 12 T cell receptor beta chains from one sample sequenced in a study of blood T cell repertoires in COVID-19. Sequenced by immunoSEQ multiplex PCR; TCRdb stores in-frame clones only, minus some. The table lists 80,000 to 100,000 clones, 87% of them singletons. Sequencing input: peripheral blood. These receptors came from a human donor in a cohort sampled during active COVID-19.

CDR3 nucleotides: TGTGCCATCAGCCGAGGGCGAGCCCGGACTAGCACAGATACGCAGTATTTT. Its protein is CAISRGRARTSTDTQYF. The rearrangement joins TRBV10-3 to TRBJ2-3; perhaps TRBD2 as D (5 bases). Germline V lookup: CDR1 ENHRY, CDR2 SYGVKD. CDR3 length equals 17 residues. Deletions cut 6 bases from V and 0 bases from J, with 19 bases between.

The chain links TRBV7-3 to TRBJ2-1; no clear D. The V gene lost 0 bases and the J gene lost 0 bases, with 9 bases spanning the gap. Germline lookup yields CDR1 SGHTA and CDR2 FQGTGA. The CDR3 loop spans 16 amino acids. Here the CDR3 reads CASSLTMASSYNEQFF. CDR3 coding DNA: TGTGCCAGCAGCTTAACAATGGCTAGCTCCTACAATGAGCAGTTCTTC.

V is TRBV29-1 and J is TRBJ2-2; D gene ambiguous. Germline V gene lookup returns CDR1 SQVTM and CDR2 ANQGSEA. There are 12 residues in the CDR3. V lost 8 bases, J lost 7 bases, and 14 bases lay in between. This CDR3 reads CSIRRRVGELFF. The CDR3 bases are TGCAGCATACGGAGACGTGTCGGGGAGCTGTTTTTT.

This clone was picked up a small number of times. The chain carries TRBV6-2 or TRBV6-3 and TRBJ2-7; tentatively, D is TRBD2 (6 bases). The CDR3 is 13 amino acids. Per germline, CDR1 MNHEY and CDR2 SVGEGT. Trimming removed 8 bases from V and 0 bases from J, with 11 bases in between. CDR3 bases: TGTGCCAGCTGCCCCGGGAGCTCCTACGAGCAGTACTTC. This gives the protein CASCPGSSYEQYF.

V usage is TRBV28 and J usage is TRBJ2-7; 8 bases are shared with TRBD1. The CDR3 has 12 amino acids. CDR1 and CDR2 (germline): MDHEN, SYDVKM. V lost 5 bases to trimming and J lost 5 bases; unmatched junction nucleotides: 2. The CDR3 protein is CASSQGANEQYF. The CDR3 DNA reads TGTGCCAGCAGTCAGGGGGCCAACGAGCAGTACTTC. The complete variable domain, with remaining parts taken from reference TRBV28 and TRBJ2-7, reads DVKVTQSSRYLVKRTGEKVFLECVQDMDHENMFWYRQDPGLGLRLIYFSYDVKMKEKGDIPEGYSVSREKKERFSLILESASTNQTSMYLCASSQGANEQYFGPGTRLTVT.

This chain connects TRBV7-3 to TRBJ2-5; D may be TRBD1 (6 bases). Between the trimmed V and J ends, which lost 0 bases and 5 bases, there was a span of 25 bases. CDR1 is SGHTA and CDR2 is FQGTGA in the germline V gene. CDR3 length: 19 amino acids. The CDR3 spells CASSLTLVYDLGGWETQYF. The CDR3 DNA reads TGTGCCAGCAGCTTAACCCTGGTATATGATTTAGGGGGTTGGGAGACCCAGTACTTC.

The V and J genes are TRBV7-2 and TRBJ2-4; 16 positions agree with TRBD2. The V gene end was trimmed by 5 bases and the J gene end by 0 bases; junction bases not matched to a gene: 4. Germline V lookup: CDR1 SGHTA, CDR2 FQGNSA. The CDR3 is made up of 18 amino acids. The chain's CDR3 is CASSLGLAGGVAKNIQYF. The DNA of the CDR3 is TGTGCCAGCAGCCTGGGACTAGCGGGAGGGGTAGCCAAAAACATTCAGTACTTC.

V gene TRBV7-3 combines with J gene TRBJ2-3, with TRBD2 identical over 8 bases. Trimming removed 5 bases from V and 0 bases from J; junction bases left unmatched: 7. Looked up from germline, CDR1 is SGHTA and CDR2 is FQGTGA. This CDR3 is 16 amino acids long. CDR3 amino acids: CASSRNSGASTDTQYF. DNA for the CDR3: TGTGCCAGCAGCAGAAATAGCGGGGCTAGCACAGATACGCAGTATTTT.

The gene calls are TRBV9 and TRBJ2-1; the match to TRBD2 covers 15 bases. The CDR3 totals 16 residues. With 0 bases clipped from V and 7 bases from J, the junction kept 2 bases outside the gene matches. The V gene's germline CDR1 is SGDLS and CDR2 YYNGEE. CDR3 region: CASSVGTSGRGNEQFF. Here the CDR3 DNA reads TGTGCCAGCAGCGTAGGGACTAGCGGGAGGGGAAATGAGCAGTTCTTC. The full variable domain, completed using reference TRBV9 and TRBJ2-1, is DSGVTQTPKHLITATGQRVTLRCSPRSGDLSVYWYQQSLDQGLQFLIQYYNGEERAKGNILERFSAQQFPDLHSELNLSSLELGDSALYFCASSVGTSGRGNEQFFGPGTRLTVL.

The rearrangement uses TRBV4-3 and TRBJ2-2; D may be TRBD1 (5 bases). This CDR3 is built from 17 residues. The V end lost 0 bases, the J end lost 1 base, and 12 bases lay between the germline ends. Germline CDR1 is LGHNA and CDR2 is YSLEER. The CDR3 sequence: CASSQDSRGRNTGELFF. CDR3 coding DNA: TGCGCCAGCAGCCAAGATAGTAGGGGCAGGAACACCGGGGAGCTGTTTTTT.

This clone has only one observation. The chain combines TRBV19 with TRBJ2-7; 7 nucleotides match TRBD1. Trimming removed 6 bases from V and 1 base from J; junction bases left unmatched: 6. Per germline, CDR1 LNHDA and CDR2 SQIVND (reference sequence). The CDR3 length is 14 residues. The CDR3 is CASRADRASYEQYF. CDR3 bases: TGTGCCAGTAGAGCAGACAGGGCGTCCTACGAGCAGTACTTC.

The rearrangement links TRBV18 to TRBJ2-2, with D perhaps TRBD1 (6 bases). CDR1 and CDR2 from the germline V gene are KGHSH and LQKENI. This CDR3 region has 15 residues. V was trimmed by 3 bases and J by 3 bases, leaving 11 bases between them. CDR3 coding DNA: TGTGCCAGCTCACCCGGACAGTATGACACCGGGGAGCTGTTTTTT. This gives the protein CASSPGQYDTGELFF. Using reference TRBV18 and TRBJ2-2 for the parts outside the CDR3, the full variable domain is NAGVMQNPRHLVRRRGQEARLRCSPMKGHSHVYWYRQLPEEGLKFMVYLQKENIIDESGMPKERFSAEFPKEGPSILRIQQVVRGDSAAYFCASSPGQYDTGELFFGEGSRLTVL.